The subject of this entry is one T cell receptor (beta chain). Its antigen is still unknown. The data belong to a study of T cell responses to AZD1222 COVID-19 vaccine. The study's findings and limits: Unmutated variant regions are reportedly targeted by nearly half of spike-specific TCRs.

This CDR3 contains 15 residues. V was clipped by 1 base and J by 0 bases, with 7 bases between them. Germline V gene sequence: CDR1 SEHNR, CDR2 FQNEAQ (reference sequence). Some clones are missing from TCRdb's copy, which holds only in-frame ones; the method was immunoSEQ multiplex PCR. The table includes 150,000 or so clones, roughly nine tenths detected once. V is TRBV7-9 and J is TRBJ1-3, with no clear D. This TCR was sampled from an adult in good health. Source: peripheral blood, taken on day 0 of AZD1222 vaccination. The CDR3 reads CASSLVRDSGNTIYF. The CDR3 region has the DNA TGTGCCAGCAGCTTAGTACGGGACTCTGGAAACACCATATATTTT.